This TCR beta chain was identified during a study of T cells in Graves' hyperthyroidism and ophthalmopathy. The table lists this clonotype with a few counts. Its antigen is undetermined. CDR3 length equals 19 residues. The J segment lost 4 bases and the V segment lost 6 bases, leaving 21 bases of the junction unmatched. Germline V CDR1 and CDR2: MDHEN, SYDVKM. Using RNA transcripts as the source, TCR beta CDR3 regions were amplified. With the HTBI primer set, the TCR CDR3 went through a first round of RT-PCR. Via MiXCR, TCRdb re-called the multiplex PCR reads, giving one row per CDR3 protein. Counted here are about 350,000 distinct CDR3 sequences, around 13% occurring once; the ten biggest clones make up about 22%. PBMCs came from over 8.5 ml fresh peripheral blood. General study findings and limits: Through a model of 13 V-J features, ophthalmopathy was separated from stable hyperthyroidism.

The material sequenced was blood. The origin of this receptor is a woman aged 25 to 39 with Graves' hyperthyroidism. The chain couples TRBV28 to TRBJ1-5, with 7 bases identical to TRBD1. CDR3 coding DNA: TGTGCCAGCAGCGCCGGAGACAGGGTATATCACTTTTCTAATCAGCCCCAGCATTTT. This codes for CASSAGDRVYHFSNQPQHF.